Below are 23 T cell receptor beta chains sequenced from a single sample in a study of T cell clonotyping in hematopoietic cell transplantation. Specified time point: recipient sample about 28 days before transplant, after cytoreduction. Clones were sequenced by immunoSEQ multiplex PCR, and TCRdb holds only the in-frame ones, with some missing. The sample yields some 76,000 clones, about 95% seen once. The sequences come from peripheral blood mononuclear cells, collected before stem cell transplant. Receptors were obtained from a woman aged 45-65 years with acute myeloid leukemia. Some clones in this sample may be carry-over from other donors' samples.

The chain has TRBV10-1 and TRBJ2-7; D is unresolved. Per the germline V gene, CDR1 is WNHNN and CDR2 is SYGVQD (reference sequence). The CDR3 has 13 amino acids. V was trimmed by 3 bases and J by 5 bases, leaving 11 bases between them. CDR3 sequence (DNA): TGCGCCAGCAGTGACAGCTTGGTACACGAGCAGTACTTC. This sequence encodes CASSDSLVHEQYF.

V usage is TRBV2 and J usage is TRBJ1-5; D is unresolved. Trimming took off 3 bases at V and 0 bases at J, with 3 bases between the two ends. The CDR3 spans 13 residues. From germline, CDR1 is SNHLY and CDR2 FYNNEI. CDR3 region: CASSEGSNQPQHF. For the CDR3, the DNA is TGTGCCAGCAGTGAGGGTAGCAATCAGCCCCAGCATTTT.

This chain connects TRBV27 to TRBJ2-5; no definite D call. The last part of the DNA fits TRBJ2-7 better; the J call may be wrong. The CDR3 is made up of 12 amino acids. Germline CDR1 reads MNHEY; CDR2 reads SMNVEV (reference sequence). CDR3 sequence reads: CASSSVGYEQYF. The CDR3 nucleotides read TGTGCCAGCAGTTCGGTAGGGTACGAGCAGTACTTC.

The CDR3 spells CAMQGIGNTIYF. CDR3 DNA sequence: TGTGCCATGCAGGGTATCGGAAACACCATATATTTT. The rearrangement joins TRBV2 to TRBJ1-3; D possibly corresponds to TRBD1 (5 bases). The germline CDR1 and CDR2 sequences are SNHLY and FYNNEI. CDR3 size: 12 residues. Trimming pared 10 bases from V and 4 bases from J, leaving 11 bases between.

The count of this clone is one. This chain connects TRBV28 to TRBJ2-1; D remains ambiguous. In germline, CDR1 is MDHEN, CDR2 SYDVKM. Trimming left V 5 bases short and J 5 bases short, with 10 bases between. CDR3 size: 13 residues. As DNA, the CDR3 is TGTGCCAGCAGTATGGGTTTCAACAATGAGCAGTTCTTC. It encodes CASSMGFNNEQFF.

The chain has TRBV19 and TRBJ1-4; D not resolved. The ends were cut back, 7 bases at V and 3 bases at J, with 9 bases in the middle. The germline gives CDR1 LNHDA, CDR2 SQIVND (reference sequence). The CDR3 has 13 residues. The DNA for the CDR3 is TGTGCCAGTACGGGTTTCGCTAATGAAAAACTGTTTTTT. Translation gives CASTGFANEKLFF.

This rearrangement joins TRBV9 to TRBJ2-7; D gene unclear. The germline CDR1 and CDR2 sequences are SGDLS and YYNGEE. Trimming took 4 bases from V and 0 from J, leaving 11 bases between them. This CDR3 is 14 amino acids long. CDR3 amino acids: CASSSGPTSYEQYF. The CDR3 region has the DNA TGTGCCAGCAGCTCCGGACCGACCTCCTACGAGCAGTACTTC.

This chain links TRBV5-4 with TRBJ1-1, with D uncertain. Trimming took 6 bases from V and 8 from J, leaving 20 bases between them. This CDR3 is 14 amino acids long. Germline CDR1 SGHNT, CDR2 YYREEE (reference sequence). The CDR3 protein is CASTPQNVRTEAFF. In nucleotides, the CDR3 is TGTGCCAGCACCCCGCAGAACGTTCGGACGGAAGCTTTCTTT.

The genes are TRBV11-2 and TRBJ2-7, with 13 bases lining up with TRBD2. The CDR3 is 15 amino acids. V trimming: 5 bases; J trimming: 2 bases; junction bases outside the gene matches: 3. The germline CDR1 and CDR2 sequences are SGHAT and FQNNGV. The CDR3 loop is CASSPTSGGAYEQYF. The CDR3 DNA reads TGTGCCAGCAGCCCCACTAGCGGGGGGGCCTACGAGCAGTACTTC.

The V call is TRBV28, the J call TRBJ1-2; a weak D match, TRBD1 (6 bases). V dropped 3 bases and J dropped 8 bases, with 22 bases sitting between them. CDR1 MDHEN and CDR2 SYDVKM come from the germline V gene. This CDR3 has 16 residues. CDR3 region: CASSLVGAHRRGGYTF. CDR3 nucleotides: TGTGCCAGCAGTTTGGTGGGGGCTCACAGGAGAGGGGGCTACACCTTC.

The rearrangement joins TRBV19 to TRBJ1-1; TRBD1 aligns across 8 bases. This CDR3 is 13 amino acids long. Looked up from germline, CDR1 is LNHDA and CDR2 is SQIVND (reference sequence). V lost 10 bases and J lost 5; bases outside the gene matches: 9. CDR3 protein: CAKRDRGGTEAFF. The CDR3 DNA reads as TGTGCCAAAAGAGACAGGGGAGGTACTGAAGCTTTCTTT.

The CDR3 DNA reads TGTGCCGACGAGCTATATGGTTTGGGGGGGGTTTATGGCTACACCTTC. Its protein is CADELYGLGGVYGYTF. The chain has TRBV2 and TRBJ1-2; the D gene is possibly TRBD1 (5 bases). The CDR3 sequence is 16 residues long. From germline, CDR1 is SNHLY and CDR2 FYNNEI. V lost 11 bases to trimming and J lost 5 bases, with 27 bases between them.

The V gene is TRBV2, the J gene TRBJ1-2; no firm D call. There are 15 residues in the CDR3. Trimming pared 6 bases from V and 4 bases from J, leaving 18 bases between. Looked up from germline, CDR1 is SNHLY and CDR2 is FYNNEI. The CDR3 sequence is CASRQFPRFPYGYTF. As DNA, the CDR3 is TGTGCCAGCAGACAGTTTCCCAGATTCCCCTATGGCTACACCTTC.

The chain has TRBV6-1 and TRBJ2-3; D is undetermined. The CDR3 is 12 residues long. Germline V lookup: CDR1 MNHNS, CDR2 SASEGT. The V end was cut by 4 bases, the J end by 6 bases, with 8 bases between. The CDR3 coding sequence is TGTGCCAGCAGTGCCTCCCTGGATACGCAGTATTTT. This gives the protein CASSASLDTQYF.

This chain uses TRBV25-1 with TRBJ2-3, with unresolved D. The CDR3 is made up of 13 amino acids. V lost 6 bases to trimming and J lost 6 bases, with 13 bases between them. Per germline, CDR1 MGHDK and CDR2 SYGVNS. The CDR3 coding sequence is TGTGCCAGCAGCTCAGAAGGGCGGGATACGCAGTATTTT. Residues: CASSSEGRDTQYF. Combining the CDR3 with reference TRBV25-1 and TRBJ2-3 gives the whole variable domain EADIYQTPRYLVIGTGKKITLECSQTMGHDKMYWYQQDPGMELHLIHYSYGVNSTEKGDLSSESTVSRIRTEHFPLTLESARPSHTSQYLCASSSEGRDTQYFGPGTRLTVL.

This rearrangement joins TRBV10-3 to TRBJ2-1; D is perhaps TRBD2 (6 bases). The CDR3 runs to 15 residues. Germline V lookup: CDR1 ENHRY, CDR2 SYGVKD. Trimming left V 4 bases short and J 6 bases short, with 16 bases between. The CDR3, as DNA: TGTGCCATCAGTGGCGTTGGCGGGATTTCCAATGAGCAGTTCTTC. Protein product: CAISGVGGISNEQFF.

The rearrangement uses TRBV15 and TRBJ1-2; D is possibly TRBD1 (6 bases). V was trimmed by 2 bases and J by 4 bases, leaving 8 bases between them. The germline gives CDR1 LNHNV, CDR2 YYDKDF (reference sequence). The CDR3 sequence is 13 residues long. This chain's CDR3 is CATSRQGSYGYTF. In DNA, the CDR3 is TGTGCCACCAGCAGACAGGGGAGCTATGGCTACACCTTC.

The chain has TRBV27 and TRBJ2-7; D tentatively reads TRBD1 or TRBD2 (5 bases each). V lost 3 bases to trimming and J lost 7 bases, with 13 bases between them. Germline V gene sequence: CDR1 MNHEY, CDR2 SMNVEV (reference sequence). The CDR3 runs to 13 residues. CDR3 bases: TGTGCCAGCAGTTTGAGGGGTGCATGGGAGCAGTACTTC. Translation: CASSLRGAWEQYF.

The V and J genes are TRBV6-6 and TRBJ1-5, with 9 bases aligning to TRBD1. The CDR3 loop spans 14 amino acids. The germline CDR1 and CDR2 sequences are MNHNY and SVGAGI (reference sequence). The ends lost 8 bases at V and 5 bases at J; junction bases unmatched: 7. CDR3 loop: CASRQGQGHQPQHF. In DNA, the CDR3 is TGTGCCAGCCGCCAAGGACAGGGGCATCAGCCCCAGCATTTT.

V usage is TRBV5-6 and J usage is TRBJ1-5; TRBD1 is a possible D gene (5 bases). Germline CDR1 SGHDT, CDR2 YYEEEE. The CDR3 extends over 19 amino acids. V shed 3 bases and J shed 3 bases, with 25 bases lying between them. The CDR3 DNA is TGTGCCAGCAGCTCGACTCACTCGGGGAGCGGAGGGGTCAATCAGCCCCAGCATTTT. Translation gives CASSSTHSGSGGVNQPQHF.

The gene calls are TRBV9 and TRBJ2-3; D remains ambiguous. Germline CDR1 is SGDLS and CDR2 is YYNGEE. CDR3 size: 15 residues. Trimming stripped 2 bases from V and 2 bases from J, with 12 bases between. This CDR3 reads CASSVSSAFTDTQYF. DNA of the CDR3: TGTGCCAGCAGCGTTTCGAGCGCCTTCACAGATACGCAGTATTTT.

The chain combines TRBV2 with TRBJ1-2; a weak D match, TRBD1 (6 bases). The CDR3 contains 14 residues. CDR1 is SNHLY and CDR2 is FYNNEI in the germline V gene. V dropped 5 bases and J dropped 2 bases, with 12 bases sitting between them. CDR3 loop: CASSTGQRNYGYTF. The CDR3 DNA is TGTGCCAGCAGTACCGGACAGCGAAACTATGGCTACACCTTC.

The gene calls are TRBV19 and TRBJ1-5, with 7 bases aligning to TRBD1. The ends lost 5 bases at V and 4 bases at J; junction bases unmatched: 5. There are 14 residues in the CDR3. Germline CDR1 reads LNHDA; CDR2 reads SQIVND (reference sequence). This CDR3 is CASSAGTANQPQHF. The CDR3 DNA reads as TGTGCCAGTAGTGCCGGGACAGCGAATCAGCCCCAGCATTTT.